A single sample gave rise to the 9 T cell receptor beta chains below, sequenced in a study of T-cell memory formation after mild COVID-19. Each CDR3 protein gets one entry after TCRdb re-called the 5' RACE reads with MiXCR. The sample lists fewer than 150,000 distinct CDR3 sequences, about 24% seen once, with about two fifths in the top ten. Sequenced input: PBMCs or a T cell subset sorted from them (not recorded which). The origin of the receptors is a young man who had mild COVID-19 (a few samples of this study predate the infection). Cell type and time point are not known.

The J gene is TRBJ2-1, the V gene TRBV7-6; D is ambiguous. V was cut by 4 bases and J by 5 bases, with 3 bases left in between. CDR1 SGHVS and CDR2 FNYEAQ come from the germline V gene. The CDR3 extends over 11 amino acids. The CDR3: CASSSNNEQFF. CDR3 nucleotides: TGTGCCAGCAGCTCTAACAATGAGCAGTTCTTC.

The V and J genes are TRBV12-3 or TRBV12-4 and TRBJ2-3; 9 bases are shared with TRBD2. Losses at the gene ends were 8 bases for V and 2 bases for J; bases not matched to a gene: 8. The CDR3 consists of 15 residues. In DNA form, the CDR3 reads TGTGCCAGCTTAGGGGGCGGGGGGGCCACAGATACGCAGTATTTT. This codes for CASLGGGGATDTQYF.

The J gene is TRBJ2-1, the V gene TRBV4-1, with TRBD2 matching over 9 bases. V was pared by 1 base and J by 9 bases, with 4 bases of the junction left unmatched. This CDR3 has 14 residues. Germline CDR1 reads MGHRA; CDR2 reads YSYEKL. CDR3 sequence reads: CASSQASGVFEQFF. The CDR3 region has the DNA TGCGCCAGCAGCCAAGCTAGCGGGGTCTTTGAGCAGTTCTTC.

The V gene is TRBV4-3, the J gene TRBJ2-2; a possible D gene is TRBD1 (6 bases). Trimming cost V 6 bases and J 7 bases, with 18 bases left between them. The CDR3 spans 15 residues. CDR1 and CDR2 (germline): LGHNA, YSLEER. CDR3 DNA sequence: TGCGCCAGCAGAGGGGCTAGGGGGTCTTTCGGGGAGCTGTTTTTT. This translates into CASRGARGSFGELFF.

The rearrangement uses TRBV2 and TRBJ2-7; no definite D call. The CDR3 has 12 residues. V was clipped by 5 bases and J by 7 bases, with 12 bases between them. The germline CDR1 and CDR2 sequences are SNHLY and FYNNEI. CDR3 bases: TGTGCCAGCAGTTATGGACCGAAGGAGCAGTACTTC. Its translation: CASSYGPKEQYF.

CDR3 DNA: TGTGCCAGCAGTTTAACAGGCTACATTTCTAACTATGGCTACACCTTC. This translates into CASSLTGYISNYGYTF. The chain links TRBV28 to TRBJ1-2; maybe TRBD1 (5 bases). CDR1 and CDR2 (germline): MDHEN, SYDVKM. The CDR3 totals 16 residues. V lost 2 bases to trimming and J lost 0 bases, with 13 bases between them.

This clonotype was seen a few times. This chain uses TRBV5-8 with TRBJ2-7, with TRBD2 matching over 8 bases. J gave up 2 bases and V 5 bases, and 6 bases lay outside the gene matches. The CDR3 totals 14 residues. Germline V CDR1 and CDR2: SGHTS, YDEGEE. The CDR3 is CASSDERGTYEQYF. The CDR3 DNA sequence: TGTGCCAGCAGTGACGAGCGGGGGACCTACGAGCAGTACTTC.

The rearrangement uses TRBV10-3 and TRBJ2-1; 9 nucleotides align to TRBD2. Germline values: CDR1 ENHRY, CDR2 SYGVKD. The CDR3 contains 16 residues. With 3 bases clipped from V and 9 bases from J, the junction kept 12 bases outside the gene matches. CDR3 coding DNA: TGTGCCATCAGTGAAGGTAGCGGGGGCCAGTCACCTGAGCAGTTCTTC. As protein: CAISEGSGGQSPEQFF.

Here the CDR3 DNA reads TGCGCCAGCAGGCTGGTCGGGACTAATGAAAAACTGTTTTTT. Encoded protein: CASRLVGTNEKLFF. J is TRBJ1-4 and V is TRBV5-1; no reliable D call. The germline V gene encodes CDR1 SGHRS and CDR2 YFSETQ. This CDR3 region has 14 residues. V shed 5 bases and J shed 2 bases, with 10 bases lying between them.